These T cell receptor beta chains were read from a single sample in a study of blood T cell repertoires in COVID-19. Using immunoSEQ multiplex PCR, the repertoire was profiled, and TCRdb retains in-frame clones only, with some absent. This table has 90,000 to 100,000 clones, more than 75% appearing once. Source material: peripheral blood. The receptors were sampled from a middle-aged man with acute or convalescent COVID-19. The CDR3 runs from the conserved cysteine through the conserved F or W. A D gene is named only where the DNA matches it firmly. Rows give clone size only sometimes, using once, few, many, or a class for an expanded clone.

TRBJ1-2,NA,NA,TRBV6-1,TGTGCCAGCAGTGAAGGCGGTAACTATGGCTACACCTTC,CASSEGGNYGYTF
TRBJ2-1,NA,TRBD2,TRBV9,TGTGCCAGCAGCGCAACTTCCTCCCGGACTAGTCCTCTCAATGAGCAGTTCTTC,CASSATSSRTSPLNEQFF
TRBJ1-6,NA,NA,TRBV7-9,TGTGCCAGCAGCCCAGGGCGCGCCTATAATTCACCCCTCCACTTT,CASSPGRAYNSPLHF
TRBJ2-5,NA,NA,TRBV2,TGTGCAGACAGGATTGCAGAGACCCAGTACTTC,CADRIAETQYF
TRBJ2-7,NA,NA,TRBV11-3,TGTGCCAGCAGCTTACGAAACAACGAGCAGTACTTC,CASSLRNNEQYF
TRBJ2-7,NA,NA,TRBV7-9,TGTGCCAGCAGCTTAGGTTTGCTGGCTTCCTACGAGCAGTACTTC,CASSLGLLASYEQYF
TRBJ1-5,NA,TRBD1,TRBV27,TGTGCCAGCAGGCTCTCAGGGGGGCAGCCCCAGCATTTT,CASRLSGGQPQHF
TRBJ2-5,once,TRBD2,TRBV7-9,TGTGCCAGCAGCCCCTACCTGACTAGCGGAACCCAAGAGACCCAGTACTTC,CASSPYLTSGTQETQYF
TRBJ2-7,NA,TRBD1,TRBV14,TGTGCCAGCAGACGGGGACAGGGATACGAGCAGTACTTC,CASRRGQGYEQYF
TRBJ1-3,NA,NA,TRBV4-1,TGCGCCAGCAGCCGAGACCCCCAGGGCTCTGGAAACACCATATATTTT,CASSRDPQGSGNTIYF
TRBJ1-2,NA,NA,TRBV30,TGTGCCTGGAGTGTACAAGCGGGGCAAGGCTACACCTTC,CAWSVQAGQGYTF
TRBJ2-3,NA,TRBD2,TRBV11-3,TGTGCCAGCAGCTTTAGCGGGAGCGGGACAGATACGCAGTATTTT,CASSFSGSGTDTQYF
TRBJ2-1,NA,NA,TRBV27,TGTGCCAGCAGCCTCCGGGTGGGTGAGCAGTTCTTC,CASSLRVGEQFF
TRBJ2-3,few,TRBD2,TRBV7-9,TGTGCCAGCAGCTCCGGACTAGCGGGATCCCGCACAGATACGCAGTATTTT,CASSSGLAGSRTDTQYF
TRBJ2-1,NA,NA,TRBV7-6,TGTGCCAGCAGCCCTTCCGTGAGCTCCTACAATGAGCAGTTCTTC,CASSPSVSSYNEQFF
TRBJ2-2,NA,TRBD1,TRBV19,TGTGCCAGTAGTCCCGGGGACAGGGGGCTAAGCGGGGAGCTGTTTTTT,CASSPGDRGLSGELFF
TRBJ1-4,NA,TRBD1,TRBV19,TGTGCCAGTATTTCTGGACAGGGCCCCCGGACTAATGAAAAACTGTTTTTT,CASISGQGPRTNEKLFF
TRBJ2-1,NA,NA,TRBV12-5,TGTGCTAGTGGTTTGGCCAGAACATCAGGCACCTACAATGAGCAGTTCTTC,CASGLARTSGTYNEQFF
TRBJ1-1,NA,NA,TRBV6-5,TGTGCCAGCAGGGAGGGCACTGAAGCTTTCTTT,CASREGTEAFF
TRBJ1-2,NA,NA,TRBV9,TGTGCCAGCAGCGTAGATCACAAAAACTATGGCTACACCTTC,CASSVDHKNYGYTF
TRBJ1-5,NA,TRBD1,TRBV2,TGTGCCAGCAGTAGGGACAGGGGGCGAGTTCAGCCCCAGCATTTT,CASSRDRGRVQPQHF
TRBJ1-2,NA,TRBD1,TRBV7-8,TGTGCCAGCAGCTTAGGACAGGGGCCGGGACTTGGCTACACCTTC,CASSLGQGPGLGYTF
TRBJ2-5,NA,NA,TRBV9,TGTGCCAGCAGCGTAGCTACGGGTGGATCGGCCCAAGACGAGTCCCAGTACTTC,CASSVATGGSAQDESQYF
TRBJ1-1,NA,NA,TRBV5-1,TGCGCCAGCAGCTTGGATGCACCCCCGGGCACTGAAGCTTTCTTT,CASSLDAPPGTEAFF
TRBJ2-2,NA,TRBD1,TRBV5-6,TGTGCCAGCAGCCTCTTAGGCGGGACAGGGGGCTACGGGGAGCTGTTTTTT,CASSLLGGTGGYGELFF
TRBJ2-7,NA,TRBD2,TRBV27,TGTGCCAGCAGTTTATCGGTCGGGAGGACCTCCTACGAGCAGTACTTC,CASSLSVGRTSYEQYF
TRBJ2-7,NA,TRBD1,TRBV28,TGTGCCAGCAGCCCAAAGCAGGGGGACGAGCAGTACTTC,CASSPKQGDEQYF
TRBJ2-7,NA,TRBD2,TRBV11-1,TGTGCCAGCAGCCTGACGGGAGGCGAGCAGTACTTC,CASSLTGGEQYF
TRBJ1-3,few,NA,TRBV11-2,TGTGCCAGCAGCTTAGGGAGAAGCGGAAACACCATATATTTT,CASSLGRSGNTIYF
TRBJ1-1,NA,TRBD1,TRBV6-4,TGTGCCAGCAGTGAGACAGGGAGCACTGAAGCTTTCTTT,CASSETGSTEAFF
TRBJ2-7,NA,NA,TRBV28,TGTGCCAGCAGCCCGGCGGGGGCCCAACATTACGAGCAGTACTTC,CASSPAGAQHYEQYF
TRBJ2-5,few,TRBD1,TRBV9,TGTGCCAGCAGCGGAGGGTCAGGGGGCTGGGGAGAGACCCAGTACTTC,CASSGGSGGWGETQYF
TRBJ1-2,NA,NA,TRBV10-3,TGTGCCATCAGTGAGTCTGATGGGGGGGTTGATGGCTACACCTTC,CAISESDGGVDGYTF
TRBJ1-4,once,NA,TRBV9,TGTGCCAGCAGCGTAGACCGGCGGGGTAATGAAAAACTGTTTTTT,CASSVDRRGNEKLFF
TRBJ1-2,NA,NA,TRBV6-5,TGTGCCAGCAGTTACAAGGAGGGCTACACCTTC,CASSYKEGYTF
TRBJ2-1,NA,NA,TRBV19,TGTGCCAGTAGCAACAGAGCGGGTCAGTACAATGAGCAGTTCTTC,CASSNRAGQYNEQFF
TRBJ2-1,NA,TRBD1,TRBV25-1,TGTGCCAGCAGTGGGGACAGCTACAATGAGCAGTTCTTC,CASSGDSYNEQFF
TRBJ1-5,NA,NA,TRBV28,TGTGCCAGCAGCCCTGGGGGGACCTATAATCAGCCCCAGCATTTT,CASSPGGTYNQPQHF
TRBJ1-1,NA,TRBD1,TRBV7-9,TGTGCCAGCAGCCAAGACAGGACAGGGAATCCTGAAGCTTTCTTT,CASSQDRTGNPEAFF
TRBJ1-2,few,NA,TRBV7-9,TGTGCCAGCAGTCATGACAGACGGGAGAGAGGCTACACCTTC,CASSHDRRERGYTF
TRBJ2-2,NA,NA,TRBV11-2,TGTGCCAGCAGCTTAGACAGGGCTGGCGGGGAGCTGTTTTTT,CASSLDRAGGELFF
TRBJ2-6,NA,NA,TRBV3-1/TRBV3-2,TGTGCCAGCAGCCGTGAGGGGGCTGGGGCCAACGTCCTGACTTTC,CASSREGAGANVLTF
TRBJ2-1,NA,TRBD1,TRBV5-1,TGCGCCAGCAGCTTGACACTCCCTACAGGGGGCGCCTACATTGGAAACTACAATGAGCAGTTCTTC,CASSLTLPTGGAYIGNYNEQFF
TRBJ2-1,NA,NA,TRBV7-2,TGTGCCACCTCAAGTGATGGCAGGGCCTACAATGAGCAGTTCTTC,CATSSDGRAYNEQFF
TRBJ2-1,NA,NA,TRBV27,TGTGCCAGCAGTTTATCGGACAGCTCCTACAATGAGCAGTTCTTC,CASSLSDSSYNEQFF
TRBJ1-1,NA,NA,TRBV6-5,TGTGCCAGCAAGATATCCCGGGACACTGAAGCTTTCTTT,CASKISRDTEAFF
TRBJ2-2,NA,TRBD2,TRBV13,TGTGCCAGCAGCTTAGCCAGCGGGAGGGCCCACACCGGGGAGCTGTTTTTT,CASSLASGRAHTGELFF
TRBJ1-1,NA,TRBD1,TRBV25-1,TGTGCCAGCAGTGAAGCGGGCAGGGGGGAAGCTTTCTTT,CASSEAGRGEAFF
TRBJ2-1,NA,TRBD2,TRBV2,TGTGCCAGCACGGACGGCCCTAGCGGGGGCTACAATGAGCAGTTCTTC,CASTDGPSGGYNEQFF
TRBJ2-7,NA,TRBD2,TRBV6-1,TGTGCCAGCAGCTTCAGCGGGGGGCCCTCCTACGAGCAGTACTTC,CASSFSGGPSYEQYF
TRBJ2-3,NA,TRBD2,TRBV7-8,TGTGCCAGCAGCTCTGGGACTAGCTCACACACAGATACGCAGTATTTT,CASSSGTSSHTDTQYF
TRBJ1-2,NA,NA,TRBV29-1,TGCAGCGTTGTGAGAACGGGGATCGGCTACACCTTC,CSVVRTGIGYTF
TRBJ2-1,NA,NA,TRBV15,TGTGCCACCAGTAACGACGGATCGGGAGCAAATGAGCAGTTCTTC,CATSNDGSGANEQFF
TRBJ2-1,NA,TRBD1,TRBV24-1,TGTGCCACCAGTGATCCGGGACAGGGGGCTAATGAGCAGTTCTTC,CATSDPGQGANEQFF
TRBJ1-1,NA,TRBD1,TRBV5-1,TGCGCCAGCAGCACCAGGGGGGATTTGACTGAAGCTTTCTTT,CASSTRGDLTEAFF
TRBJ1-1,NA,NA,TRBV4-1,TGCGCCAGCAGCCGTAACGACAGGATGAACACTGAAGCTTTCTTT,CASSRNDRMNTEAFF
TRBJ2-3,NA,NA,TRBV7-3,TGTGCCAGCAGCTTAACCCGGGAGCAGACAGATACGCAGTATTTT,CASSLTREQTDTQYF
TRBJ2-1,NA,TRBD1,TRBV2,TGTGCCAGCAGTGAGGACAGGGGATCCTACAATGAGCAGTTCTTC,CASSEDRGSYNEQFF
TRBJ1-2,once,TRBD1,TRBV5-1,TGCGCCAGCAGCGCAGGGGGTGACGCGGTTGGCTACACCTTC,CASSAGGDAVGYTF